This T cell receptor (beta chain) was profiled in a study of a mutant IDH1 vaccine in newly diagnosed glioma. As concerns this clone: What it binds is unknown.

Regarding time point: week 23, last vaccination. The study gave 300 ug of mutant IDH1 20-mer peptide per vaccine dose, with topical imiquimod. General study results and limits: Among top peripheral T cell clonotypes, changes seemed unrelated to pseudoprogression.

Per the germline V gene, CDR1 is SEHNR and CDR2 is FQNEAQ (reference sequence). The V end lost 10 bases, the J end lost 2 bases, and 17 bases lay between the germline ends. The CDR3 is made up of 14 amino acids. Only in-frame clones appear in the TCRdb table, and some are missing; sequencing was by immunoSEQ multiplex PCR. The sample shows approximately 81,000 clones, over 75% of them seen only once. This sequence originates from a man aged 25-45 years with glioma. Some clones in this sample may be carry-over from other donors' samples. The sample in question was PBMCs, obtained from a glioma patient whose treatment included an IDH1 peptide vaccine. The V call is TRBV7-9, the J call TRBJ1-2; D might be TRBD1 (6 bases). The CDR3 region has the DNA TGTGCCACCCATCTACAGGGAGGGAACTATGGCTACACCTTC. This encodes CATHLQGGNYGYTF.